The 10 T cell receptor beta chains below come from one sample, sequenced in a study of shared clonotypes between healthy human individuals (dated by TCRdb to between 2020 and 2021). Library prep was done by the immunoSEQ multiplex PCR assay. As stored in TCRdb, this immuneACCESS dataset retains in-frame rearrangements with V and J assigned. A fraction of the clones does not appear; measured against another copy, unresolved V genes explain less than half of the discrepancy, and the remainder lacks a known reason. The sample table lists 450,000 to 500,000 clones, approximately 80% of them with a count of one. More than 10% of the sample comes from the top ten. The sample taken for sequencing was PBMCs. The receptors come from a woman between 40 and 55 years old in good health. Some clones in this sample may be carry-over from other donors' samples.

V and J are TRBV9 and TRBJ1-3; 7 bases line up with TRBD1. Germline CDR1 is SGDLS and CDR2 is YYNGEE. V trimming: 0 bases; J trimming: 4 bases; junction bases outside the gene matches: 7. This CDR3 has 16 residues. The CDR3 sequence: CASSVASRGSGNTIYF. The CDR3 DNA reads as TGTGCCAGCAGCGTAGCTAGCAGGGGGTCCGGAAACACCATATATTTT.

The gene calls are TRBV11-1 and TRBJ2-3; 10 nucleotides agree with TRBD2. With V trimmed by 0 bases and J by 5 bases, 14 bases remained unmatched. CDR3 length: 19 amino acids. Germline V gives CDR1 SGHAT, CDR2 FQDESV (reference sequence). In DNA, the CDR3 is TGTGCCAGCAGCTTAGCGCCTGGGCCCCTAGCGGGAGTAAGAGATACGCAGTATTTT. It encodes CASSLAPGPLAGVRDTQYF.

The chain is built from TRBV21-1 and TRBJ1-5; the table gives TRBD1 as D, unverified against the DNA. TRBV21-1 is annotated as a pseudogene. The CDR3 has 12 residues. The CDR3 region is CASSIRDRQDHF. The CDR3 DNA is TGTGCCAGCAGCATCCGGGACAGACAAGATCATTTT.

In DNA, the CDR3 is TGTGCCTGGAGTGTGGGACTAGCTGAAGGGGAAGAGACCCAGTACTTC. Amino acid sequence: CAWSVGLAEGEETQYF. The chain is built from TRBV30 and TRBJ2-7, with 9 positions matching TRBD2. The J call may not be correct, given that the DNA end is closer to TRBJ2-5. CDR1 and CDR2 (germline): GTSNPN, SVGIG (reference sequence). The CDR3 sequence is 16 residues long.

The chain carries TRBV9 and TRBJ2-5, with 10 bases that match TRBD2. This CDR3 is 16 amino acids long. V lost 4 bases, J lost 4 bases, and 10 bases stayed unmatched. Germline V gene data show CDR1 as SGDLS and CDR2 as YYNGEE. CDR3 protein: CASSPHAGTSVETQYF. The DNA of the CDR3 is TGTGCCAGCAGCCCTCACGCCGGGACTAGCGTAGAGACCCAGTACTTC.

The rearrangement joins TRBV2 to TRBJ2-6; no clear D. From germline, CDR1 is SNHLY and CDR2 FYNNEI. V was clipped by 5 bases and J by 4 bases, with 15 bases between them. CDR3 size: 16 residues. The CDR3 nucleotides are TGTGCCAGCAGTCCATCTCCCGGTTCGGGGGCCAACGTCCTGACTTTC. Its protein is CASSPSPGSGANVLTF.

This chain joins TRBV9 and TRBJ2-7; 8 nucleotides agree with TRBD1. J gave up 6 bases and V 3 bases, and 5 bases lay outside the gene matches. CDR1 SGDLS and CDR2 YYNGEE come from the germline V gene. There are 13 residues in the CDR3. The CDR3 sequence is CASSEGQAAEQYF. The CDR3 nucleotides are TGTGCCAGCAGCGAGGGACAGGCGGCCGAGCAGTACTTC.

A few counts support this clone. CDR3 residues: CASRPGGTDTQYF. The CDR3 region has the DNA TGTGCCAGTAGACCAGGGGGCACAGATACGCAGTATTTT. This chain links TRBV19 with TRBJ2-3; possible D gene TRBD1, 6 bases. CDR3 length: 13 residues. V gave up 6 bases and J gave up 1 base, with 8 bases separating them. Germline CDR1 LNHDA, CDR2 SQIVND (reference sequence).

This clone has a handful of counts. The chain employs TRBV5-4 and TRBJ1-1; D is perhaps TRBD1 (5 bases). V shed 0 bases and J shed 5 bases, with 8 bases lying between them. The germline V gene has CDR1 SGHNT and CDR2 YYREEE (reference sequence). CDR3 length: 13 residues. CDR3 DNA: TGTGCCAGCAGCTTGGACAGGCAGACTGAAGCTTTCTTT. Translating it yields CASSLDRQTEAFF.

The V call is TRBV27, the J call TRBJ1-1; 7 bases agree with TRBD1. Losses at the gene ends were 5 bases for V and 2 bases for J; bases not matched to a gene: 5. CDR3 size: 14 residues. Germline loops: CDR1 MNHEY, CDR2 SMNVEV (reference sequence). CDR3 region: CASSRQGYNTEAFF. The CDR3, as DNA: TGTGCCAGCAGTCGACAGGGCTACAACACTGAAGCTTTCTTT.